The 2 T cell receptor beta chains below come from one sample, sequenced in a study of shared clonotypes between healthy human individuals. TCRdb's copy holds only in-frame clones and misses some; the assay was immunoSEQ multiplex PCR. This table holds roughly 1,600,000 clones, 98% found once. Sequenced: naive CD4+ T cells sorted from blood. Subset described: CD45RA+ positively selected. These receptors all stem from a man aged 25-40 years in good health.

The chain carries TRBV9 and TRBJ2-1; 8 bases map to TRBD2. The V segment lost 0 bases and the J segment 14 bases; nucleotides outside the gene matches: 10. The CDR3 loop spans 14 amino acids. CDR1 and CDR2 from the germline V gene are SGDLS and YYNGEE. The CDR3 is CASSVGSTSGIKFF. The CDR3 DNA is TGTGCCAGCAGCGTAGGATCCACTAGCGGTATCAAGTTCTTC.

This clone was picked up one time. CDR3 residues: CAIKLGVGTDTQYF. The CDR3 DNA follows: TGTGCCATCAAGTTGGGGGTAGGCACAGATACGCAGTATTTT. The J gene is TRBJ2-3, the V gene TRBV10-3; the D gene could be TRBD1 or TRBD2 (5 bases each). Germline lookup yields CDR1 ENHRY and CDR2 SYGVKD. With 7 bases removed from V and 1 base from J, the gap between germline ends came to 12 bases. The CDR3 is 14 residues long.